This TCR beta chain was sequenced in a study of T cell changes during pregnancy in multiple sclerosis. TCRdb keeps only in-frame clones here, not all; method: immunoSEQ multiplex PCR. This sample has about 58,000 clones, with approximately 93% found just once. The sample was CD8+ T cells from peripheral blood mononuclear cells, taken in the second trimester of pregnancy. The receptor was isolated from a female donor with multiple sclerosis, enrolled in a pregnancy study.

The CDR3 nucleotides are TGCAGCGGACGGGACACTGGCTACGAGCAGTACTTC. It translates to CSGRDTGYEQYF. The rearrangement links TRBV29-1 to TRBJ2-7, with D tentatively TRBD1 (6 bases). Trimming took off 7 bases at V and 3 bases at J, with 13 bases between the two ends. CDR1 is SQVTM, CDR2 ANQGSEA, per germline. The CDR3 is 12 amino acids.